These 16 T cell receptor beta chains share one sample of origin, sequenced in a study of beta chain features in type 1 diabetes. What was sequenced were expressed TCRB transcripts, since all of the isolated RNA had been reverse transcribed. Sequencing was performed with immunoSEQ multiplex PCR; in TCRdb, only in-frame clones are kept and a portion is missing. Here the sample spans a few hundred thousand clones, 25% to 30% being singletons. Material for sequencing was central memory CD4+ T cells from blood. Receptor source: a man aged 25 to 40 in good health.

This clone was counted between two and nine times. This CDR3 reads CASSQDRDYEQYF. CDR3 in DNA: TGCGCCAGCAGCCAAGACAGGGACTACGAGCAGTACTTC. This sequence joins TRBV4-3 and TRBJ2-7, with D perhaps matching TRBD1 (5 bases). The CDR3 totals 13 residues. Trimming cost V 0 bases and J 3 bases, with 6 bases left between them. CDR1 and CDR2 (germline): LGHNA, YSLEER.

In this sample, this clone turned up a few times. Other DNA sequences in the sample encode the same CDR3. The chain links TRBV7-2 to TRBJ2-2; 7 bases line up with TRBD1. This CDR3 has 15 amino acids. Germline values: CDR1 SGHTA, CDR2 FQGNSA. The V and J ends lost 1 base and 4 bases, in that order; junction bases with no gene match: 3. CDR3 in amino acids: CASSLDRGGTGELFF. The CDR3 DNA reads as TGTGCCAGCAGCTTAGACAGGGGCGGCACCGGGGAGCTGTTTTTT.

By share, this clone ranks as medium-sized. The genes are TRBV10-3 and TRBJ2-1; TRBD2 agrees at 10 bases. Germline CDR1 ENHRY, CDR2 SYGVKD. The ends lost 6 bases at V and 5 bases at J; junction bases unmatched: 4. The CDR3 is made up of 14 amino acids. CDR3 residues: CAIRGTSDDNEQFF. In DNA form, the CDR3 reads TGTGCCATCAGGGGGACTAGCGACGACAATGAGCAGTTCTTC.

This clone appeared once. The rearrangement links TRBV7-2 to TRBJ1-1, with TRBD1 identical over 9 bases. Looked up from germline, CDR1 is SGHTA and CDR2 is FQGNSA. With 7 bases clipped from V and 3 bases from J, the junction kept 9 bases outside the gene matches. This CDR3 contains 15 residues. The CDR3 here is CASTSKWTGDTEAFF. The CDR3 coding sequence is TGTGCCAGCACCTCCAAGTGGACAGGGGACACTGAAGCTTTCTTT.

CDR3 protein: CASSQDGVSGRGYTF. DNA for the CDR3: TGCGCCAGCAGCCAAGATGGTGTCAGTGGAAGAGGCTACACCTTC. The V and J genes are TRBV4-1 and TRBJ1-2; unclear D gene. The germline V gene has CDR1 MGHRA and CDR2 YSYEKL. There are 15 residues in the CDR3. V shed 0 bases and J shed 8 bases, with 16 bases lying between them.

The rearrangement joins TRBV15 to TRBJ2-2; no clear D gene. The V and J ends lost 3 bases and 3 bases respectively, with 11 bases between them. Germline V lookup: CDR1 LNHNV, CDR2 YYDKDF (reference sequence). This CDR3 spans 15 amino acids. The CDR3 protein is CATSSRGQYTGELFF. The CDR3 nucleotides are TGTGCCACCAGCAGTCGCGGCCAATACACCGGGGAGCTGTTTTTT.

This clone has just a few counts. The J gene is TRBJ2-6, the V gene TRBV30; D unclear. This CDR3 region has 12 residues. The ends were cut back, 6 bases at V and 1 base at J, with 4 bases in the middle. CDR1 GTSNPN and CDR2 SVGIG come from the germline V gene (reference sequence). The CDR3 nucleotides are TGTGCCTGTACTTCTGGGGCCAACGTCCTGACTTTC. Translation gives CACTSGANVLTF.

The count of this clone is one. The chain links TRBV9 to TRBJ2-3; D uncertain. The CDR3 extends over 13 amino acids. CDR1 and CDR2 (germline): SGDLS, YYNGEE. V gave up 0 bases and J gave up 0 bases, with 2 bases separating them. This chain's CDR3 is CASSVASTDTQYF. CDR3 DNA: TGTGCCAGCAGCGTAGCTAGCACAGATACGCAGTATTTT.

This clone was seen only a few times. The rearrangement uses TRBV7-2 and TRBJ2-1, with D possibly TRBD2 on 6 matching bases. With 3 bases removed from V and 9 bases from J, the gap between germline ends came to 12 bases. Germline lookup yields CDR1 SGHTA and CDR2 FQGNSA. CDR3 length equals 13 residues. The CDR3 protein is CASSFGGQGEQFF. The CDR3 DNA follows: TGTGCCAGCAGCTTTGGAGGGCAGGGTGAGCAGTTCTTC. The variable domain in full, with the rest retrieved from reference TRBV7-2 and TRBJ2-1, is GAGVSQSPSNKVTEKGKDVELRCDPISGHTALYWYRQSLGQGLEFLIYFQGNSAPDKSGLPSDRFSAERTGGSVSTLTIQRTQQEDSAVYLCASSFGGQGEQFFGPGTRLTVL.

This clone was counted only a few times. The chain is built from TRBV27 and TRBJ2-5; the D is unclear. The J call may be in error: the DNA end matches TRBJ2-7 better. The V gene's germline CDR1 is MNHEY and CDR2 SMNVEV (reference sequence). The CDR3 extends over 16 amino acids. Written as DNA, the CDR3 is TGTGCCAGCAGTTTATTTGCGACTGGATCATCCTACGAGCAGTACTTC. Its translation is CASSLFATGSSYEQYF.

The J gene is TRBJ1-2, the V gene TRBV30, with a tentative D call TRBD1 (5 bases). This CDR3 has 12 residues. Looked up from germline, CDR1 is GTSNPN and CDR2 is SVGIG (reference sequence). Deletions cut 2 bases from V and 3 bases from J, with 7 bases between. This CDR3 is CAWSRQYYGYTF. Here the CDR3 DNA reads TGTGCCTGGAGTCGACAGTACTATGGCTACACCTTC.

This clone was detected a few times. Other DNA sequences in this sample translate to the same CDR3. The chain has TRBV29-1 and TRBJ2-3; 10 bases fit TRBD1. Germline V gene lookup returns CDR1 SQVTM and CDR2 ANQGSEA. This CDR3 region has 13 residues. V lost 6 bases to trimming and J lost 3 bases; unmatched junction nucleotides: 3. In DNA, the CDR3 is TGCAGCGTGGGACAGGGGATGACAGATACGCAGTATTTT. Its translation: CSVGQGMTDTQYF.

The V call is TRBV19, the J call TRBJ1-2; D remains unclear. This CDR3 has 16 residues. The V end was cut by 2 bases, the J end by 2 bases, with 15 bases between. Germline assignment: CDR1 LNHDA and CDR2 SQIVND (reference sequence). The DNA for the CDR3 is TGTGCCAGTAGTATACCTTCCCAGGCATTGAACTATGGCTACACCTTC. Protein product: CASSIPSQALNYGYTF.

This clone has more than one count but fewer than ten. This chain connects TRBV18 to TRBJ1-1, with TRBD1 as a possible D gene (6 bases). The germline V gene has CDR1 KGHSH and CDR2 LQKENI. V was pared by 5 bases and J by 1 base, with 11 bases between. CDR3 length equals 14 residues. For the CDR3, the DNA is TGTGCCAGCTCAAGACAGGTCCAGAACACTGAAGCTTTCTTT. Protein sequence: CASSRQVQNTEAFF.

J is TRBJ2-7 and V is TRBV2; D possibly corresponds to TRBD2 (6 bases). Germline CDR1 reads SNHLY; CDR2 reads FYNNEI. The CDR3 extends over 14 amino acids. Trimming shortened V by 0 bases and J by 5 bases, and 11 bases separated the two germline ends. CDR3 in amino acids: CASSEAGEEDEQYF. The CDR3 bases are TGTGCCAGCAGTGAAGCGGGGGAGGAAGACGAGCAGTACTTC.

V usage is TRBV30 and J usage is TRBJ2-3; either TRBD1 or TRBD2 may supply D (5 bases each). Germline lookup yields CDR1 GTSNPN and CDR2 SVGIG (reference sequence). Trimming removed 4 bases at V and 4 bases at J, with 12 bases between. This CDR3 has 13 amino acids. DNA for the CDR3: TGTGCCTGGACAGGGAGTCTCGCAGATACGCAGTATTTT. It encodes CAWTGSLADTQYF.